The 11 T cell receptor beta chains below were found in one sample sequenced in a study of shared clonotypes between healthy human individuals. The naive CD8 population came from CD45RO-negative cells selected for CCR7, without terminally differentiated effector memory CD45RA+ cells. Libraries were prepared by immunoSEQ multiplex PCR; TCRdb keeps only in-frame clonotypes and omits some of them. The table records about 2,200,000 clones, roughly 91% of them present only once. The source material was naive CD8+ T cells from PBMCs. The receptors were gathered from a man younger than 35 in good health. Some clones in this sample may be carry-over from other donors' samples.

The chain links TRBV4-1 to TRBJ2-1, with D possibly matching TRBD1 (7 bases). CDR3 length: 15 amino acids. Trimming removed 0 bases from V and 13 bases from J, with 19 bases in between. CDR1 is MGHRA, CDR2 YSYEKL, per germline. The CDR3 loop is CASSQEEGAARGQFF. In DNA, the CDR3 is TGCGCCAGCAGCCAAGAGGAGGGGGCGGCCCGTGGTCAGTTCTTC.

A word on this clone: This sample also contains other DNA sequences that code for the same CDR3. The CDR3 region is CASSVGRGPYEQYF. CDR3 nucleotide sequence: TGTGCCAGCAGCGTAGGCAGGGGCCCCTACGAGCAGTACTTC. The chain links TRBV9 to TRBJ2-7; maybe TRBD1 (6 bases). The CDR3 consists of 14 residues. Trimming left V 0 bases short and J 2 bases short, with 9 bases between. CDR1 and CDR2 (germline): SGDLS, YYNGEE.

The rearrangement joins TRBV9 to TRBJ1-1; D is unresolved. Germline values: CDR1 SGDLS, CDR2 YYNGEE. Trimming took off 4 bases at V and 2 bases at J, with 12 bases between the two ends. The CDR3 consists of 14 residues. CDR3 coding DNA: TGTGCCAGCAGCTCCTCAGCTACAAACACTGAAGCTTTCTTT. This translates into CASSSSATNTEAFF.

CDR3 loop: CASSSAYRGTEAFF. In DNA form, the CDR3 reads TGCGCCAGCAGCTCCGCGTATCGGGGCACTGAAGCTTTCTTT. This chain joins TRBV5-1 and TRBJ1-1; D is unresolved. The CDR3 is made up of 14 amino acids. V lost 3 bases to trimming and J lost 4 bases, with 13 bases between them. Germline assignment: CDR1 SGHRS and CDR2 YFSETQ.

This chain joins TRBV7-9 and TRBJ1-3; 7 positions agree with TRBD1. Germline CDR1 is SEHNR and CDR2 is FQNEAQ (reference sequence). The CDR3 covers 13 residues. J lost 12 bases, V lost 5 bases, and 10 bases had no gene match. CDR3 DNA: TGTGCCAGCAGCCCCGACTCGGGGACAGTCATATATTTT. Its translation: CASSPDSGTVIYF. The full variable domain, rest sourced from reference TRBV7-9 and TRBJ1-3, is DTGVSQNPRHKITKRGQNVTFRCDPISEHNRLYWYRQTLGQGPEFLTYFQNEAQLEKSRLLSDRFSAERPKGSFSTLEIQRTEQGDSAMYLCASSPDSGTVIYFGEGSWLTVV.

This clone was counted a single time. Other DNA sequences within the sample encode an identical CDR3. The J gene is TRBJ1-1, the V gene TRBV28; D ambiguous. Germline CDR1 is MDHEN and CDR2 is SYDVKM. This CDR3 spans 13 amino acids. Trimming stripped 2 bases from V and 1 base from J, with 5 bases between. The CDR3 reads CASSLVANTEAFF. The CDR3 DNA sequence: TGTGCCAGCAGTTTAGTAGCGAACACTGAAGCTTTCTTT.

V usage is TRBV4-1 and J usage is TRBJ1-3; 8 bases are a match to TRBD1. CDR3 length: 16 amino acids. V was clipped by 3 bases and J by 3 bases; unmatched bases: 7. Per germline, CDR1 MGHRA and CDR2 YSYEKL. The chain's CDR3 is CASSHTQGASGNTIYF. The DNA of the CDR3 is TGCGCCAGCAGCCACACCCAGGGGGCCAGTGGAAACACCATATATTTT.

The chain has TRBV14 and TRBJ2-7, with no clear D. V was pared by 5 bases and J by 0 bases, with 8 bases between. Germline V gene lookup returns CDR1 SGHDN and CDR2 FVKESK. The CDR3 runs 13 residues. CDR3 loop: CASSSGTSYEQYF. The CDR3, as DNA: TGTGCCAGCAGCTCCGGCACCTCCTACGAGCAGTACTTC.

The chain employs TRBV28 and TRBJ2-7, with 7 nucleotides matching TRBD1. This CDR3 is 17 amino acids long. V lost 4 bases, J lost 2 bases, and 14 bases stayed unmatched. Germline-derived CDR1 and CDR2 are MDHEN and SYDVKM. This CDR3 reads CASSSRRSSGTAYEQYF. DNA for the CDR3: TGTGCCAGCAGTTCCAGGAGAAGTTCGGGGACAGCCTACGAGCAGTACTTC. The full variable domain, with the rest looked up from reference TRBV28 and TRBJ2-7, is DVKVTQSSRYLVKRTGEKVFLECVQDMDHENMFWYRQDPGLGLRLIYFSYDVKMKEKGDIPEGYSVSREKKERFSLILESASTNQTSMYLCASSSRRSSGTAYEQYFGPGTRLTVT.

This chain joins TRBV7-7 and TRBJ2-1, with TRBD1 identical over 8 bases. J was trimmed by 3 bases and V by 5 bases; bases with no gene match: 3. The CDR3 is made up of 14 amino acids. Germline loops: CDR1 SSHAT, CDR2 FNYEAQ (reference sequence). In nucleotides, the CDR3 is TGTGCCAGCAGCCCCAGGGGGCACTACAATGAGCAGTTCTTC. This codes for CASSPRGHYNEQFF.

CDR3 residues: CASSQGPIEPTGELFF. CDR3 nucleotide sequence: TGTGCCAGCAGCCAAGGACCCATCGAACCCACCGGGGAGCTGTTTTTT. This chain connects TRBV14 to TRBJ2-2; D not resolved. This CDR3 is 16 amino acids long. The V end lost 1 base, the J end lost 4 bases, and 13 bases lay between the germline ends. Germline V lookup: CDR1 SGHDN, CDR2 FVKESK. Looking up the rest from reference TRBV14 and TRBJ2-2 gives the full variable domain: EAGVTQFPSHSVIEKGQTVTLRCDPISGHDNLYWYRRVMGKEIKFLLHFVKESKQDESGMPNNRFLAERTGGTYSTLKVQPAELEDSGVYFCASSQGPIEPTGELFFGEGSRLTVL.